This TCR beta chain comes out of a study of blood T cell repertoires in COVID-19. Turning to the study itself: PBMCs, B-cell-depleted T cells, or T cells provided the cDNA or gDNA that made up the material.

Residents of around 24 US areas, aged about 18 to 100 years, made up the participants. Participant-reported clinical history was the basis for cohort assignment. Original analysis: Reference gene primer amplification in the assay estimated nucleated cell counts. Repertoires were generated with immunoSEQ multiplex PCR, while TCRdb's copy carries only in-frame clones and drops some. D and trimming come from the DNA, and the V and J calls and clone size come from that table. The table shows fewer than 350,000 clones, with 85% occurring only once. V lost 5 bases and J lost 1, with 14 bases in between. Germline values: CDR1 KGHDR, CDR2 SFDVKD. This CDR3 spans 15 amino acids.

Sequencing used PBMCs or T cells enriched from blood (not recorded which). This receptor was identified in a woman in her fifties or sixties who had recovered from COVID-19. This rearrangement joins TRBV24-1 to TRBJ2-7; possible D gene TRBD1, 5 bases. The CDR3 DNA is TGTGCCACCAGTGCGTCAACAGGAGTTTCCTACGAGCAGTACTTC. Its translation is CATSASTGVSYEQYF.